This T cell receptor (beta chain) was sequenced for a study of tumor-infiltrating lymphocytes in primary liver carcinoma. Whole-study context: Donors had hepatocellular carcinoma or combined HCC and intrahepatic cholangiocarcinoma. About 3.5 to 8 million productive TCRbeta reads were obtained from the samples, with similar numbers across tissue types.

V was pared by 0 bases and J by 12 bases, with 12 bases between. The CDR3 extends over 13 amino acids. Germline assignment: CDR1 SGHTA and CDR2 FQGTGA. The study co-extracted DNA and RNA from around 20-30 mg of unsorted bulk tissue. Treatment of the patients' primary liver carcinoma consisted of surgical resection. Researchers generated TCR beta cDNA from around 510 ng of total RNA, relying on a constant-region primer. Three nested multiplex PCR rounds, a slightly modified ARM-PCR method, built the TCR beta libraries. TRBV1-TRBV30 forward primers paired with a C-beta reverse primer drove the first two PCR rounds, approximately 11 cycles each. MiXCR, run by TCRdb on the multiplex PCR reads, gives a single entry per CDR3 protein. The table records tens of thousands of distinct CDR3 sequences, about 75% of them present only once. This clonotype has only one observation.

Sequencing was carried out using tumor-adjacent normal liver tissue. The rearrangement links TRBV7-3 to TRBJ2-1, with TRBD2 as a possible D gene (5 bases). The receptor's source is a woman in her thirties with primary liver carcinoma and hepatitis B virus infection. CDR3 sequence (DNA): TGTGCCAGCAGCTTAACAATCCGGGATGGGCAGTTCTTC. It encodes CASSLTIRDGQFF. Full variable domain (outside the CDR3, taken from reference TRBV7-3 and TRBJ2-1): GAGVSQTPSNKVTEKGKYVELRCDPISGHTALYWYRQSLGQGPEFLIYFQGTGAADDSGLPNDRFFAVRPEGSVSTLKIQRTERGDSAVYLCASSLTIRDGQFFGPGTRLTVL.